This T cell receptor beta chain was observed in a study of cytotoxic CD8 clonotypes in ibrutinib-treated CLL. General observations from the study: Clonality grew at ibrutinib response; at progression, it decreased back toward baseline.

Germline V gene data show CDR1 as LNHDA and CDR2 as SQIVND (reference sequence). The CDR3 has 13 amino acids. Trimming removed 9 bases at V and 1 base at J, with 12 bases between. Data came from immunoSEQ multiplex PCR; TCRdb stores just in-frame clones and leaves some out. The table includes some 130,000 clones, approximately 85% detected once. Concerning this clone itself: Its target is not known.

The TCR was taken from a human donor with chronic lymphocytic leukemia. Specimen: PBMCs, collected after 24 months of ibrutinib treatment. The rearrangement links TRBV19 to TRBJ1-1; D remains ambiguous. The DNA of the CDR3 is TGTGCCAGCCGAGGTTACCCGAACACTGAAGCTTTCTTT. Its protein is CASRGYPNTEAFF.